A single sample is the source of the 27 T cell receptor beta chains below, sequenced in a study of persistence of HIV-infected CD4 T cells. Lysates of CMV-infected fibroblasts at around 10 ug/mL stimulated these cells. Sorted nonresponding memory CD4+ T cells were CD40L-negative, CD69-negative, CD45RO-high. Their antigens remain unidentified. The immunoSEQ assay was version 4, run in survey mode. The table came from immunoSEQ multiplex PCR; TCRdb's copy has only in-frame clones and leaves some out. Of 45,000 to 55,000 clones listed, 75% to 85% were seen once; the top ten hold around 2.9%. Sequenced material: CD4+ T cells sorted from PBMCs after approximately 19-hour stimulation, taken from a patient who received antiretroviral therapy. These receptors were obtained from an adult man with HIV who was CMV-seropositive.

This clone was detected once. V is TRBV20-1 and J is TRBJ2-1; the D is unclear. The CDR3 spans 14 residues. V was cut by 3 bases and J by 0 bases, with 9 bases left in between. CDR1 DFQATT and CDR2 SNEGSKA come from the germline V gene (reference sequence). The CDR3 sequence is CSASSKSSYNEQFF. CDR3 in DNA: TGCAGTGCTAGTTCGAAGAGCTCCTACAATGAGCAGTTCTTC.

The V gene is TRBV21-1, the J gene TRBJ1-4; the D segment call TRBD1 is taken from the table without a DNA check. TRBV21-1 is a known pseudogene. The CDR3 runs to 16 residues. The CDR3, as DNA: TGTGCCAGCAGCAAGTCCGGACAGTCGGAAAATGAAAAACTGTTTTTT. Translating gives CASSKSGQSENEKLFF.

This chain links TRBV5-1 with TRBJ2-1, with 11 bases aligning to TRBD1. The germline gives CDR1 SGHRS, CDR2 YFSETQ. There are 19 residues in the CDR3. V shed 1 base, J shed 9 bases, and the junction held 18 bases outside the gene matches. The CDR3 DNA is TGCGCCAGCAGCTTGTTTTCACCGATTACCGGGACAGGGGGGCCTGAGCAGTTCTTC. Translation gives CASSLFSPITGTGGPEQFF. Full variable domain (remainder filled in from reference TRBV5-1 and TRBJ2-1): KAGVTQTPRYLIKTRGQQVTLSCSPISGHRSVSWYQQTPGQGLQFLFEYFSETQRNKGNFPGRFSGRQFSNSRSEMNVSTLELGDSALYLCASSLFSPITGTGGPEQFFGPGTRLTVL.

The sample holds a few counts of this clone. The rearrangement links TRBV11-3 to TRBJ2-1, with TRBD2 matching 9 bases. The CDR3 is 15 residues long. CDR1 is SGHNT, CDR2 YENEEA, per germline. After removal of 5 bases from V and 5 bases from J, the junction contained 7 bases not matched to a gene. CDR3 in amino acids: CASSPGLAKNNEQFF. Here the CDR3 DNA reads TGTGCCAGCAGCCCTGGACTAGCGAAGAACAATGAGCAGTTCTTC.

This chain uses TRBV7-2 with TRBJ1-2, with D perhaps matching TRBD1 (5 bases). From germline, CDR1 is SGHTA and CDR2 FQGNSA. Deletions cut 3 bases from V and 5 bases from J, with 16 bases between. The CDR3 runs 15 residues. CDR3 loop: CASSLFGGSGYGYTF. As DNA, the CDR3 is TGTGCCAGCAGCTTGTTTGGGGGATCTGGGTATGGCTACACCTTC.

The CDR3 reads CASREGAAGQPQHF. CDR3 in DNA: TGCGCCAGCAGAGAGGGGGCCGCCGGGCAGCCCCAGCATTTT. The V gene is TRBV10-2, the J gene TRBJ1-5; 7 bases are shared with TRBD1. V gave up 6 bases and J gave up 7 bases; unmatched junction bases: 9. CDR1 is WSHSY, CDR2 SAAADI, per germline. The CDR3 loop spans 14 amino acids.

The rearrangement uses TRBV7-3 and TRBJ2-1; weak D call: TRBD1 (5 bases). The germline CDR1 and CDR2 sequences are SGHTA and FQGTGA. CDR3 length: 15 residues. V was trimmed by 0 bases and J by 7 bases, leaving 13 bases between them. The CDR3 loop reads CASSLTNRLTNEQFF. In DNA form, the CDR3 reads TGTGCCAGCAGCTTAACGAACAGGTTGACAAATGAGCAGTTCTTC.

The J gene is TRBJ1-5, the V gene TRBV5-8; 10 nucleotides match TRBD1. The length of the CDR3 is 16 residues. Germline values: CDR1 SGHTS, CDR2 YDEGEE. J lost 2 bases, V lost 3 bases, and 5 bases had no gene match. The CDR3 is CASSSDRGLGNQPQHF. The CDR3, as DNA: TGTGCCAGCAGCTCCGACAGGGGGCTTGGCAATCAGCCCCAGCATTTT.

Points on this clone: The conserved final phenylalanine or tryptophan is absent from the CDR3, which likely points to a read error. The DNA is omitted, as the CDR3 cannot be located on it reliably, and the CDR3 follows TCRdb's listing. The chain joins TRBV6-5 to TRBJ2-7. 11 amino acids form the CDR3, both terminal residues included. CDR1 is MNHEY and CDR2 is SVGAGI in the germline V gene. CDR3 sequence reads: CASSQLGRIVY.

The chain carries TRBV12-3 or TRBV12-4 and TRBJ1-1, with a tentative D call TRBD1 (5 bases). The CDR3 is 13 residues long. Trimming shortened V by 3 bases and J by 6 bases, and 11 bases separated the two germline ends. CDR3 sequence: CASSFKGFAEAFF. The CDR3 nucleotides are TGTGCCAGCAGTTTTAAGGGGTTCGCTGAAGCTTTCTTT.

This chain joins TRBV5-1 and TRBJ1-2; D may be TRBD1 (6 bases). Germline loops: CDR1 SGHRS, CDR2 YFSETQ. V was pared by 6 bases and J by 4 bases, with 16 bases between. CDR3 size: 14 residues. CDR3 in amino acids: CASTGKGGSYGYTF. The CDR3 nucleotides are TGCGCCAGCACGGGGAAAGGGGGAAGCTATGGCTACACCTTC.

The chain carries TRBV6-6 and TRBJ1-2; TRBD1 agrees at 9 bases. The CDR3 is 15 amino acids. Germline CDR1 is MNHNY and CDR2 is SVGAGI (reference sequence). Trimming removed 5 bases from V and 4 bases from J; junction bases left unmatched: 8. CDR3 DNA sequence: TGTGCCAGCAGTCCCTGGGACAGGGATGGCTATGGCTACACCTTC. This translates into CASSPWDRDGYGYTF.

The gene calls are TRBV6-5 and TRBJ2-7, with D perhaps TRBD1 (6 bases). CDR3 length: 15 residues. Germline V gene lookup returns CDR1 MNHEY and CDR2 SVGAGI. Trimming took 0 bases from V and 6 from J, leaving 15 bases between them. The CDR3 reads CASSYSTGHLPEQYF. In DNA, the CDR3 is TGTGCCAGCAGTTACTCGACGGGACACTTACCCGAGCAGTACTTC.

CDR3 region: CASSIRGQPGANVLTF. CDR3 bases: TGTGCCAGCAGTATAAGGGGGCAACCTGGGGCCAACGTCCTGACTTTC. V gene TRBV28 combines with J gene TRBJ2-6, with 7 bases aligning to TRBD1. The CDR3 length is 16 residues. The V gene end was trimmed by 5 bases and the J gene end by 2 bases; junction bases not matched to a gene: 6. Germline V gives CDR1 MDHEN, CDR2 SYDVKM.

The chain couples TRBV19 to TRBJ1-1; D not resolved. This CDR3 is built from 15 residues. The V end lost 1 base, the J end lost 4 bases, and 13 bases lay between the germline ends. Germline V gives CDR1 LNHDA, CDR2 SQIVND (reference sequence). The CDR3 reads CASSIVGPRPTEAFF. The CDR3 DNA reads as TGTGCCAGTAGTATAGTGGGCCCTCGGCCCACTGAAGCTTTCTTT.

In DNA, the CDR3 is TGTGCCACTGCCCCAGGGGCTGGGGCCAACGTCCTGACTTTC. Amino acids: CATAPGAGANVLTF. The chain carries TRBV24-1 and TRBJ2-6, with D possibly being TRBD1 (6 bases). The CDR3 covers 14 residues. Per the germline V gene, CDR1 is KGHDR and CDR2 is SFDVKD. V was shortened by 10 bases and J by 2 bases, with 11 bases between the two germline ends.

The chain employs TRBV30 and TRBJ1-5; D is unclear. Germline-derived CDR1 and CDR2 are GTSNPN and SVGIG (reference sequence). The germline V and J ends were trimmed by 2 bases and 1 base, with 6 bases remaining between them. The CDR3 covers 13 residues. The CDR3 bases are TGTGCCTGGAGTTCGGTAAGCAATCAGCCCCAGCATTTT. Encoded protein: CAWSSVSNQPQHF.

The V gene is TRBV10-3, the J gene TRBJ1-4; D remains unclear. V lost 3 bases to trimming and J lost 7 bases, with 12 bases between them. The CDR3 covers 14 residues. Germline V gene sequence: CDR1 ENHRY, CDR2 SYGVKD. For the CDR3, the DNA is TGTGCCATCAGTGATGGGGAGGGCTCTGAAAAACTGTTTTTT. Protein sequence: CAISDGEGSEKLFF.

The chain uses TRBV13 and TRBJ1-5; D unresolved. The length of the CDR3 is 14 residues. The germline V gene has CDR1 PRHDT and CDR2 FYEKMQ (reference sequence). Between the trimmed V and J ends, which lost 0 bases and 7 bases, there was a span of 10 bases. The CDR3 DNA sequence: TGTGCCAGCAGCTTAGGTGGCAACGGGCAGCCCCAGCATTTT. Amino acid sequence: CASSLGGNGQPQHF.

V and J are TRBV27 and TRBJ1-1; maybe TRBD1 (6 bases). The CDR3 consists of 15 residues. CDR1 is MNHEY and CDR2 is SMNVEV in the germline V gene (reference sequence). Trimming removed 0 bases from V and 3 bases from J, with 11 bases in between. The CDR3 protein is CASSLSVQGHTEAFF. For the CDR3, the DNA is TGTGCCAGCAGTTTATCAGTCCAGGGGCACACTGAAGCTTTCTTT.

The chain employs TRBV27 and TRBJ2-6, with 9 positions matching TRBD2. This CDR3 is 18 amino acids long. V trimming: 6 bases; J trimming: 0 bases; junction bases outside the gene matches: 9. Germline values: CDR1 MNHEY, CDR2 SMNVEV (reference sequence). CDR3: CASSLTSGRYSGANVLTF. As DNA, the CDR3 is TGTGCCAGCAGCCTTACTAGCGGGCGGTACTCTGGGGCCAACGTCCTGACTTTC.

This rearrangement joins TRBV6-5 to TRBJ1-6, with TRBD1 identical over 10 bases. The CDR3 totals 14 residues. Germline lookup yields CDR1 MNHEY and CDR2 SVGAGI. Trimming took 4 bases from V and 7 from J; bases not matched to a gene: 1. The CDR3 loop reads CASSWTGGNSPLHF. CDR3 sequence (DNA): TGTGCCAGCAGTTGGACAGGGGGGAATTCACCCCTCCACTTT.

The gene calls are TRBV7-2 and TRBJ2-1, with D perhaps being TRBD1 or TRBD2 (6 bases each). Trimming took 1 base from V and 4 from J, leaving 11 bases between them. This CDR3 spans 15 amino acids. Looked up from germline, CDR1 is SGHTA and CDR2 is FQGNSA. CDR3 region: CASSLEQGRYNEQFF. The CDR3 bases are TGTGCCAGCAGCTTAGAGCAGGGGAGGTACAATGAGCAGTTCTTC.

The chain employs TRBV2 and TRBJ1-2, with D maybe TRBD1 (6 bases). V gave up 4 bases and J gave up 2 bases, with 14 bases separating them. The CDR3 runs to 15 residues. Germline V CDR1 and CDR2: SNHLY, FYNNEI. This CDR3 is CASSVGQFENYGYTF. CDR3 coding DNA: TGTGCCAGCAGTGTAGGACAGTTTGAGAACTATGGCTACACCTTC.

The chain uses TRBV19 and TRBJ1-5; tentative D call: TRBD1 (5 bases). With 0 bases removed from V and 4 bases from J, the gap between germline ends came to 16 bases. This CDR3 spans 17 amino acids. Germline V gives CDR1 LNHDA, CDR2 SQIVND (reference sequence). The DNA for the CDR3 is TGTGCCAGTAGTATAGATCTTAGTAGGAGGACAAATCAGCCCCAGCATTTT. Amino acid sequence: CASSIDLSRRTNQPQHF.

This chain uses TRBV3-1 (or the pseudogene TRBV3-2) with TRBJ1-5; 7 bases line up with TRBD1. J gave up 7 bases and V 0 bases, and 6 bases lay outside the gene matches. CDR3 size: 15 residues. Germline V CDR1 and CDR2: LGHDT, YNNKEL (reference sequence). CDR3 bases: TGTGCCAGCAGCCAAGAGGCCAGGGGGTCACAGCCCCAGCATTTT. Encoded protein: CASSQEARGSQPQHF.

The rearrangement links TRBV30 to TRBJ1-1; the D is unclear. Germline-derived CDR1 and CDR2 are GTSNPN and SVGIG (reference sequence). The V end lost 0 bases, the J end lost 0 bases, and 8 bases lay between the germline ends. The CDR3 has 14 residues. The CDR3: CAWSVPSLNTEAFF. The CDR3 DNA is TGTGCCTGGAGTGTCCCCTCACTGAACACTGAAGCTTTCTTT.